Each of the 11 T cell receptor beta chains below was sequenced from the same sample in a study of CD8+CD57+ T cells in acquired aplastic anemia. Investigators profiled TCR beta VDJ and CDR3 from genomic DNA template. TCRdb analysed the reads with MiXCR anew, one entry per CDR3 protein. The sample lists 100,000 to 120,000 distinct CDR3 sequences, around 49% occurring once. The source material was sorted CD4+, CD8+, or CD8+CD57+ T cells (not recorded which) from PBMCs. These receptors all stem from a human donor in good health, serving as a control.

In the case of this clonotype: A much larger clone is a single base away; this may be a read error. The chain links TRBV2 to TRBJ1-4, with D unclear. The germline V gene has CDR1 SNHLY and CDR2 FYNNEI. The CDR3 length is 15 residues. CDR3 residues: CASSSVTSTNERLFF. CDR3 DNA sequence: TGTGCCAGCAGTTCCGTGACCTCAACTAATGAAAGACTGTTTTTT.

Points on this clonotype: The junction departs from germline at one end; a sequencing error may be responsible. This chain links TRBV10-1 with TRBJ1-1; 7 bases agree with TRBD1. The CDR3 has 15 amino acids. Germline-derived CDR1 and CDR2 are WNHNN and SYGVQD (reference sequence). CDR3 coding DNA: TGCGACAGCGAGCGCGGGACAGCCGAATGGACTGAAGCTTTCTTT. Its protein product is CDSERGTAEWTEAFF.

The chain links TRBV11-2 to TRBJ1-1; a weak D match, TRBD1 (6 bases). The CDR3 is 16 amino acids. Germline V CDR1 and CDR2: SGHAT, FQNNGV. Trimming shortened V by 0 bases and J by 7 bases, and 18 bases separated the two germline ends. CDR3 in amino acids: CASSLDLESRDNEAFF. As DNA, the CDR3 is TGTGCCAGCAGCTTAGATCTCGAGAGCCGGGACAATGAAGCTTTCTTT.

This chain joins TRBV9 and TRBJ2-7; TRBD1 matches 9 bases. V lost 3 bases and J lost 1; bases outside the gene matches: 5. The CDR3 runs to 15 residues. CDR1 and CDR2 from the germline V gene are SGDLS and YYNGEE. CDR3 sequence: CASSDRGQGSYEQYF. The CDR3 DNA is TGTGCCAGCAGCGATCGGGGACAGGGATCCTACGAGCAGTACTTC.

This rearrangement joins TRBV5-1 to TRBJ2-7, with TRBD2 matching 11 bases. CDR3 length: 14 residues. Germline V lookup: CDR1 SGHRS, CDR2 YFSETQ. The trim removed 0 bases at V and 10 bases at J, leaving 6 bases unmatched. The DNA for the CDR3 is TGCGCCAGCAGCTTGGCTCCTAGCGGGAGGCCTCAGTACTTC. Translating gives CASSLAPSGRPQYF.

There are a few counts of this clonotype. The genes are TRBV7-6 and TRBJ1-3; TRBD1 matches at 9 bases. Germline V gene data show CDR1 as SGHVS and CDR2 as FNYEAQ. This CDR3 has 14 amino acids. The V gene end was trimmed by 5 bases and the J gene end by 4 bases; junction bases not matched to a gene: 3. CDR3 in amino acids: CASSGGQGGNTIYF. The CDR3 bases are TGTGCCAGCAGCGGGGGACAGGGAGGAAACACCATATATTTT.

This clonotype was seen a handful of times. The chain has TRBV15 and TRBJ2-7; no reliable D call. Germline V CDR1 and CDR2: LNHNV, YYDKDF (reference sequence). V lost 1 base, J lost 0 bases, and 10 bases lay in between. The CDR3 length is 15 residues. CDR3 sequence (DNA): TGTGCCACCAGCAGAGGAGACGTTAGCTCCTACGAGCAGTACTTC. Translated: CATSRGDVSSYEQYF.

The chain combines TRBV2 with TRBJ1-1; D gene unclear. Deletions cut 3 bases from V and 2 bases from J, with 7 bases between. Germline V gives CDR1 SNHLY, CDR2 FYNNEI. The CDR3 spans 13 residues. The CDR3, as DNA: TGTGCCAGCAGTGAGGGCTCTAACACTGAAGCTTTCTTT. Protein sequence: CASSEGSNTEAFF.

There are many counts of this clonotype. The chain carries TRBV20-1 and TRBJ2-5, with 9 bases matching TRBD2. Per the germline V gene, CDR1 is DFQATT and CDR2 is SNEGSKA (reference sequence). V lost 0 bases, J lost 1 base, and 3 bases stayed unmatched. CDR3 length equals 15 residues. The CDR3 coding sequence is TGCAGTGCTAGAGACCTAGCGGGGCTCCAAGAGACCCAGTACTTC. Its translation: CSARDLAGLQETQYF.

The rearrangement joins TRBV10-3 to TRBJ2-3; 13 nucleotides match TRBD2. CDR3 length: 16 residues. V was pared by 6 bases and J by 2 bases, with 5 bases of the junction left unmatched. Germline-derived CDR1 and CDR2 are ENHRY and SYGVKD. The CDR3 nucleotides read TGTGCCATCAGCGAAACTAGCGGGGGGGCCACAGATACGCAGTATTTT. Its protein product is CAISETSGGATDTQYF.

This clonotype is medium-sized in the sample. This chain uses TRBV25-1 with TRBJ2-1; 8 bases are a match to TRBD1. Germline lookup yields CDR1 MGHDK and CDR2 SYGVNS. Trimming at V came to 10 bases and at J to 3 bases, leaving 5 bases not matched to a gene. CDR3 length equals 13 residues. CDR3 protein: CAIGTGYYNEQFF. The CDR3 DNA follows: TGTGCCATTGGGACAGGTTACTACAATGAGCAGTTCTTC.